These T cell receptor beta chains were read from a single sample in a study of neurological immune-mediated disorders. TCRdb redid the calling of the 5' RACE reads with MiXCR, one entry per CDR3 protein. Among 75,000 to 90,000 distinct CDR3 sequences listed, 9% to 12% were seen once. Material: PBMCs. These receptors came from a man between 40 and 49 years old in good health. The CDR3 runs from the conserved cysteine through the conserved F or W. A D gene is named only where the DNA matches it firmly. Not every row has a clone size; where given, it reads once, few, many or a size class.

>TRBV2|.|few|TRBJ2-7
CASSDQVLEQYF
TGTGCCAGCAGTGACCAGGTTCTCGAGCAGTACTTC
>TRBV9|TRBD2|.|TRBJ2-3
CASSGAGGYTDTQYF
TGTGCCAGCAGCGGCGCGGGAGGGTACACAGATACGCAGTATTTT
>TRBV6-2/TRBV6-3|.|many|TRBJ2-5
CASSSRSQETQYF
TGTGCCAGCAGTAGCAGGTCCCAAGAGACCCAGTACTTC
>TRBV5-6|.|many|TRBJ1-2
CASSLAGQTYYGYTF
TGTGCCAGCAGCTTGGCCGGACAGACATACTATGGCTACACCTTC
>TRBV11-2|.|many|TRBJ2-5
CASSFGVAETQYF
TGTGCCAGCAGCTTTGGGGTGGCGGAGACCCAGTACTTC
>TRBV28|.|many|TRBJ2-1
CASSLRSGLNEQFF
TGTGCCAGCAGTTTACGTTCGGGGCTCAATGAGCAGTTCTTC
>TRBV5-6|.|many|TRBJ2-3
CASTPTVASFGLQGQYF
TGTGCCAGCACCCCGACCGTGGCAAGTTTTGGTTTACAGGGGCAGTATTTT
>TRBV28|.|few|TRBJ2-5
CASSLLVRGFNQETQYF
TGTGCCAGCAGTTTACTGGTCAGGGGTTTTAACCAAGAGACCCAGTACTTC
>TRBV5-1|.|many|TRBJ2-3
CASAPTTGIRTDTQYF
TGCGCCAGCGCCCCTACAACAGGGATCCGCACAGATACGCAGTATTTT
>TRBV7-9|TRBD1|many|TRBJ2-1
CASSFWTGGSYNEQFF
TGTGCCAGCAGCTTCTGGACAGGTGGTTCCTACAATGAGCAGTTCTTC
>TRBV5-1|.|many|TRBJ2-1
CASSLENYNEQFF
TGCGCCAGCAGCTTGGAAAATTACAATGAGCAGTTCTTC
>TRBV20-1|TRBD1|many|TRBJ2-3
CSAWDSSTDTQYF
TGCAGTGCTTGGGACAGCTCCACAGATACGCAGTATTTT
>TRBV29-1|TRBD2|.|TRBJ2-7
CSVAPSGRYSEQYF
TGCAGCGTTGCCCCAAGCGGGAGGTACAGCGAGCAGTACTTC
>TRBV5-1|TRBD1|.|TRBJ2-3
CASTRDRGFSDTQYF
TGCGCCAGCACCCGGGACAGAGGTTTTTCCGATACGCAGTATTTT
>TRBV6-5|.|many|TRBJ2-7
CATGMLPAYEQYF
TGTGCCACAGGGATGCTCCCAGCCTACGAGCAGTACTTC
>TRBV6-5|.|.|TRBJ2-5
CASSFDGGETQYF
TGTGCCAGCAGTTTCGACGGGGGAGAGACCCAGTACTTC
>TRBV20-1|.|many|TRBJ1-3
CSARGHGPSGNTIYF
TGCAGTGCTAGAGGACACGGACCCTCTGGAAACACCATATATTTT
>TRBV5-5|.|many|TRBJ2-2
CASSFGVQGLVGELFF
TGTGCCAGCAGCTTTGGGGTCCAGGGACTGGTCGGGGAGCTGTTTTTT
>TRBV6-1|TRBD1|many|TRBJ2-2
CASSGPTGTNTGELFF
TGTGCCAGCAGTGGTCCGACAGGGACGAACACCGGGGAGCTGTTTTTT
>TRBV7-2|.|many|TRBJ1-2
CASRAGANYGYTF
TGTGCCAGCCGTGCCGGCGCTAACTATGGCTACACCTTC